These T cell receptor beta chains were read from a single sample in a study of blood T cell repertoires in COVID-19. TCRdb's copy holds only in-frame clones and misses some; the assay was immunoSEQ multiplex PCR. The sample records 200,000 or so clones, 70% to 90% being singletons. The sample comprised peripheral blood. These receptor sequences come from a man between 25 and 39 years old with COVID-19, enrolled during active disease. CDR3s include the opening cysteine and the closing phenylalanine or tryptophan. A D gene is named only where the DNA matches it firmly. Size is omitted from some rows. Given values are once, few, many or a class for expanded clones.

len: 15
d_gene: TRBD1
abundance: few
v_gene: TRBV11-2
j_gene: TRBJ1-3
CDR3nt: TGTGCCAGCAGCCCGGGACAGGGGTATGGAAACACCATATATTTT
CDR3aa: CASSPGQGYGNTIYF

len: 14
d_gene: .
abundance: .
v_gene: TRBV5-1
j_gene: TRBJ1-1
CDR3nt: TGCGCCAGCAGCTTTACAGCCGCGTACACTGAAGCTTTCTTT
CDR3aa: CASSFTAAYTEAFF

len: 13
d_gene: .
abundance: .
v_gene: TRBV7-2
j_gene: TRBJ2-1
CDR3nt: TGTGCCAGCAGCTTAGAAGGTGGGCGTGAGCAGTTCTTC
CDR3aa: CASSLEGGREQFF

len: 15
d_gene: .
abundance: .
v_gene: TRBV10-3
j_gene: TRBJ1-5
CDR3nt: TGTGCCATCAGTGAGGTAGGGGGTTCGAATCAGCCCCAGCATTTT
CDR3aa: CAISEVGGSNQPQHF

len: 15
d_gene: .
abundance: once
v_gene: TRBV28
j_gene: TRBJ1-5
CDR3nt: TGTGCCAGCAAGCCCCCACGACAGGGCAATCAGCCCCAGCATTTT
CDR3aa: CASKPPRQGNQPQHF

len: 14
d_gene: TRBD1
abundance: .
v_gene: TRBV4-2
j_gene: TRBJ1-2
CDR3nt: TGTGCCAGCAGCCTGGACAGGGCTTTTTCTGGCTACACCTTC
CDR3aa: CASSLDRAFSGYTF

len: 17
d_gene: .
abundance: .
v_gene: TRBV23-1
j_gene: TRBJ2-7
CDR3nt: TGCGCCAGCAGTCAATCGTTTCCCGGGGGAAAGTCCTACGAGCAGTACTTC
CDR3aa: CASSQSFPGGKSYEQYF

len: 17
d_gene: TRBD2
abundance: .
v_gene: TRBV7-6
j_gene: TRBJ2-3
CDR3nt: TGTGCCAGCAGCTTAACCTTCGGAGCGGGAGTTGGAGATACGCAGTATTTT
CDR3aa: CASSLTFGAGVGDTQYF

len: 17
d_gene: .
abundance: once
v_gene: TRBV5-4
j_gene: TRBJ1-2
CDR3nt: TGTGCCAGCAGCCCCGTTTCAGGGTTAGGAGGGTTTAGCGGCTACACCTTC
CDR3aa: CASSPVSGLGGFSGYTF

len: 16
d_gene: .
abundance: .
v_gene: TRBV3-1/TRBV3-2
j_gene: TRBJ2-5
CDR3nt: TGTGCCAGCAGCCGTGGGCAGACTAGTTTGGGGGAGACCCAGTACTTC
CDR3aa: CASSRGQTSLGETQYF

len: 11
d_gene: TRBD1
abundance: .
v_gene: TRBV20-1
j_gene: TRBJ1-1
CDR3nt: TGCAGCGGACAGGGGAACACTGAAGCTTTCTTT
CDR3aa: CSGQGNTEAFF

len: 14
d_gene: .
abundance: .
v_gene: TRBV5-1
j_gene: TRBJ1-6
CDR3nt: TGCGCCAGCAGCTTAGGGGGGGCCGGGTCACCCCTCCACTTT
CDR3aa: CASSLGGAGSPLHF

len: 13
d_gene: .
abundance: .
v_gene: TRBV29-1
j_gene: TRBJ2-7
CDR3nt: TGCAGCGTCACACCGGGACACAACTACGAGCAGTACTTC
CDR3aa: CSVTPGHNYEQYF

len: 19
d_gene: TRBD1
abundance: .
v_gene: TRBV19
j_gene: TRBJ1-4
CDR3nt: TGTGCCAGTAGTATAGGGCTAGGGGGACAGGTCGGCCCTAATGAAAAACTGTTTTTT
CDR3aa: CASSIGLGGQVGPNEKLFF

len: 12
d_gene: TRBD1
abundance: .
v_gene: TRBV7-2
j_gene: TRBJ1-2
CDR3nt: TGTGCCAGCAGCACGACAGGGTCTGGCTACACCTTC
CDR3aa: CASSTTGSGYTF

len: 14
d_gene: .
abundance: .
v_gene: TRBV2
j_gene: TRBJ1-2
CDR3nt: TGTGCCAGCAGTGGGAGCACGGTCCTCTATGGCTACACCTTC
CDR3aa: CASSGSTVLYGYTF

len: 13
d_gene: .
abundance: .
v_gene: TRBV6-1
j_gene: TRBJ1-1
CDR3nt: TGTGCCAGCAGTGAAGCAGGGGCCCTTGAAGCTTTCTTT
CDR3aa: CASSEAGALEAFF

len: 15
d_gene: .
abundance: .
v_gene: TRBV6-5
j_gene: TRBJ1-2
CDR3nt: TGTGCCAGCAGTTACGGTCCAGGCACTAACTATGGCTACACCTTC
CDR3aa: CASSYGPGTNYGYTF

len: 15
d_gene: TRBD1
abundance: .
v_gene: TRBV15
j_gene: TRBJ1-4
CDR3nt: TGTGCCACCAGCAGGAACCAGGGGGTCGGGGAAAAACTGTTTTTT
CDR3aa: CATSRNQGVGEKLFF

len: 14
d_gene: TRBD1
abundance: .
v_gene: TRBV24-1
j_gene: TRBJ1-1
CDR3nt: TGTGCCACCAGTGTCGGGACAGGGGTTACTGAAGCTTTCTTT
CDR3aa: CATSVGTGVTEAFF

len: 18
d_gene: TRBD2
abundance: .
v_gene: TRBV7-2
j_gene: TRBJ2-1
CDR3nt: TGTGCCAGCAGCTTATTCCCGGGACTAGCGGGAGGCTACAATGAGCAGTTCTTC
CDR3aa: CASSLFPGLAGGYNEQFF

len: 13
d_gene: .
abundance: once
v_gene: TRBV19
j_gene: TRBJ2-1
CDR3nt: TGTGCCAGTAGTTACAGAAACAACAATGAGCAGTTCTTC
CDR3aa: CASSYRNNNEQFF

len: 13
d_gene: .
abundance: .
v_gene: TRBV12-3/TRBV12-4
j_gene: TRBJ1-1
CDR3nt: TGTGCCTGCCGTGAGGGACACAACACTGAAGCTTTCTTT
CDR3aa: CACREGHNTEAFF

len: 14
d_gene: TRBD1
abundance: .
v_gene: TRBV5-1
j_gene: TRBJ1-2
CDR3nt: TGCGCCAGCAGCGACCTGGACAGGGCCTATGGCTACACCTTC
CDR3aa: CASSDLDRAYGYTF

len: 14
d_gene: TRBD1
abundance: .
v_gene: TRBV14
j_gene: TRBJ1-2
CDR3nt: TGTGCCAGCAGCCGAATGACAGGGACCTATGGCTACACCTTC
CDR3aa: CASSRMTGTYGYTF

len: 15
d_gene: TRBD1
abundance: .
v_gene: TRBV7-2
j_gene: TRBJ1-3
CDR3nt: TGTGCCAGCAGCTTTGACAGGGTAGTAGGAAACACCATATATTTT
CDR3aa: CASSFDRVVGNTIYF

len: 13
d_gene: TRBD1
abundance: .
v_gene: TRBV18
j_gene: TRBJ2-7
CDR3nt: TGTGCCAGCTCTCCGACAGGGTCCCACGAGCAGTACTTC
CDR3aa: CASSPTGSHEQYF

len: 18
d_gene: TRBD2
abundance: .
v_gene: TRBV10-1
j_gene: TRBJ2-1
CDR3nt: TGCGCCAGCAGTGAATCCGGGAGGGCCTCAAGCTCCTACAATGAGCAGTTCTTC
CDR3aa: CASSESGRASSSYNEQFF

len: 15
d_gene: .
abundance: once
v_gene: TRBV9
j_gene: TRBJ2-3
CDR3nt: TGTGCCAGCAGCGTACGGGAGAGGAGGGCAGATACGCAGTATTTT
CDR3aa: CASSVRERRADTQYF

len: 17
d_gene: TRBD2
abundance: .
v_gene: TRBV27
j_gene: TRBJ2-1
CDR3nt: TGTGCCAGCAGTTTATTCGCCGGGACTAGCGTCTACAATGAGCAGTTCTTC
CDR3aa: CASSLFAGTSVYNEQFF

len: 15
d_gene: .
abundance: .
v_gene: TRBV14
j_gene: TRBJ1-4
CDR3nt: TGTGCCAGCAGACAAAATCCTAAAGCTAATGAAAAACTGTTTTTT
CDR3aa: CASRQNPKANEKLFF

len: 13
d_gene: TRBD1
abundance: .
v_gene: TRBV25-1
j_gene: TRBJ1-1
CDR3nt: TGTGCCAGCAGGGGACAGATGAACACTGAAGCTTTCTTT
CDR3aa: CASRGQMNTEAFF

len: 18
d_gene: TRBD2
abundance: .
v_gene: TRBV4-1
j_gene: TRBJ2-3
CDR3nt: TGCGCCAGCAGCCAAGAGTCGGCGACGGGAGGTCCCACAGATACGCAGTATTTT
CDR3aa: CASSQESATGGPTDTQYF